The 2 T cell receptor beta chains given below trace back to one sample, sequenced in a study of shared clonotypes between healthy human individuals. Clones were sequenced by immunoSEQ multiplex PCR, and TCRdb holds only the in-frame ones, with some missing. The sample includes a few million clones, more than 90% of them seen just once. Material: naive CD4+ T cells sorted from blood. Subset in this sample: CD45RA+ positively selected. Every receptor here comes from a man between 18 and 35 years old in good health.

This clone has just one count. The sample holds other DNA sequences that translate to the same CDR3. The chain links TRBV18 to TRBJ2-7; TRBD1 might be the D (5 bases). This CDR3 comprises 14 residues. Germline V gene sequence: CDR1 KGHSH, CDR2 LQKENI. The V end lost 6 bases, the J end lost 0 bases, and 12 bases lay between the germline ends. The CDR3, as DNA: TGTGCCAGCTCCCAGGGTAGGGTCTCCTACGAGCAGTACTTC. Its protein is CASSQGRVSYEQYF.

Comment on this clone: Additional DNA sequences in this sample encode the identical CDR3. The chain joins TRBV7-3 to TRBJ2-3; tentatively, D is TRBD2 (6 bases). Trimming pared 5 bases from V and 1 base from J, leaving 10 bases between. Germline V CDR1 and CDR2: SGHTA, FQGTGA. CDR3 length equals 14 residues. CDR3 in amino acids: CASSPGLGTDTQYF. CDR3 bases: TGTGCCAGCAGCCCGGGACTCGGCACAGATACGCAGTATTTT.